Listed below are T cell receptor beta chains from one sample, sequenced in a study of blood T cell repertoires in COVID-19. Produced via immunoSEQ multiplex PCR; TCRdb's table is partial and in-frame only. The sample yields tens of thousands of clones, about 76% seen once. Sequenced: peripheral blood. Every receptor here comes from a woman of 80 years or more with acute or convalescent COVID-19. Each CDR3 is given without its conserved first and last residue. The order of the fields is D gene, clone size, V gene, CDR3 protein. A D gene is named only where the DNA matches it firmly. Clone size is stated in some rows and not others, as once, few, many or a class when expanded.

TRBD1	once	TRBV18	ASSPPGTGRFRGGYT
-	-	TRBV29-1	SAEASSRALI
TRBD1	-	TRBV28	ASRPHNTGGRETQY
-	-	TRBV7-9	ASSLTNGTFSGNTIY
-	-	TRBV6-5	ASSPYEGYGYT
TRBD1	few	TRBV3-1/TRBV3-2	ASSFPGQGSNEQF
TRBD1	-	TRBV5-5	ASSLGGTGEQETQY
TRBD2	-	TRBV6-4	ASSPGTSAYNEQF
-	-	TRBV7-6	ASSLVEAHEQF
TRBD2	-	TRBV7-3	ASSPRLAGVEEQF
-	few	TRBV19	ASSAGKTGNYEQY
-	-	TRBV6-1	ASSEPHRAREQY
TRBD1	-	TRBV6-2/TRBV6-3	ASSHLQGEVGNTIY
TRBD1	-	TRBV18	ASSPGQLAYGYT
TRBD1	-	TRBV6-1	ASSESAGGETQY
-	-	TRBV5-1	ASSLSGVGNEQF
-	-	TRBV3-1/TRBV3-2	ASSPRRGNSPLH
TRBD1	-	TRBV5-1	ASSTGDRDSGNTIY
TRBD2	once	TRBV4-2	ASSLDPTSDSSTDTQY
-	-	TRBV5-1	ASSPGASSDQPQH
-	-	TRBV28	ASSSPRGTGELF
TRBD2	once	TRBV15	ATSVLSGSSYEQY
-	-	TRBV7-9	ASSVTESGANVLT
-	few	TRBV9	ASSVGPSGANVLT
TRBD1	few	TRBV7-9	ASSLAIGQDMNTEAF
TRBD1	-	TRBV18	ASSLGQGNTGELF
-	once	TRBV9	ASSVAEYSGTEAF
-	-	TRBV7-2	ASSPRVPSSGNTIY
-	-	TRBV7-2	ASSFRGGEDGYT
TRBD2	-	TRBV29-1	SAVAPGLLYNEQF
TRBD2	-	TRBV6-6	ASRVTSGENTGELF
TRBD2	-	TRBV28	ASTPGGRVLYEQY
-	once	TRBV27	ASSYTGSSGNTIY
TRBD1	-	TRBV29-1	SASRPKGALDEQF
TRBD1	-	TRBV5-5	ASSLPTGVETQY
-	-	TRBV7-9	ASSRDFYNEQF
-	few	TRBV5-4	ASSLDRLQETQY
-	-	TRBV18	ASSPSMTGSKTQY
TRBD2	-	TRBV7-8	ASSLEGLLGQRESEQY
-	-	TRBV12-3/TRBV12-4	ASSLSGSGYT
-	-	TRBV29-1	SVEEDIDTQY
TRBD1	few	TRBV5-1	ASSLVGGPRVEKLF
-	-	TRBV7-3	ASNQPTINRPESYEQY
-	once	TRBV14	ASSQVGQTQY
TRBD2	-	TRBV7-9	ASSSESGRVYNEQF